What follows is one T cell receptor beta chain and its context. The target antigen is unknown. 13 Jbeta primers and 60 Vbeta primers were used for the PCR. The table came from immunoSEQ multiplex PCR; TCRdb's copy has only in-frame clones and leaves some out. This table has about 150,000 clones, 79% appearing once. The data stem from a study of cytomegalovirus exposure and HLA in healthy donors. Study findings and constraints: It was only CMV serostatus that was available as immune exposure information. Altogether, 150 to 200 TCR beta chains were recorded as cytomegalovirus-associated.

The CDR3 extends over 17 amino acids. V shed 0 bases and J 3 bases; nucleotides not matched to a gene: 8. CDR1 and CDR2 (germline): LNHDA, SQIVND (reference sequence). The sequenced sample was PBMCs. The chain links TRBV19 to TRBJ1-5; 7 bases map to TRBD1. The source of this sequence is a male donor in good health and CMV-seronegative. CDR3 residues: CASSIDLKDRNNQPQHF. The CDR3 bases are TGTGCCAGTAGTATAGATCTTAAGGACAGGAACAATCAGCCCCAGCATTTT.